Listed below are T cell receptor beta chains from one sample, sequenced in a study of shared clonotypes between healthy human individuals. The assay was immunoSEQ multiplex PCR, and TCRdb's table has in-frame clones only and misses some. This sample has around 1.9 million clones; roughly 91% occur once, and the top ten carry around 1.7%. The material sequenced was naive CD8+ T cells from PBMCs. The receptors were gathered from a young man in good health. Some clones in this sample may be carry-over from other donors' samples. CDR3s leave out the opening cysteine and the closing phenylalanine or tryptophan.

v_call: TRBV5-5; j_call: TRBJ2-7; cdr3_aa: ASSNEADPSYEQY
v_call: TRBV5-6; j_call: TRBJ2-1; cdr3_aa: ASSPGTSFNEQF
v_call: TRBV29-1; j_call: TRBJ2-2; cdr3_aa: SAAGTGELF
v_call: TRBV12-5; j_call: TRBJ2-2; cdr3_aa: ASGLVRGQGGPTGELF
v_call: TRBV19; j_call: TRBJ2-7; cdr3_aa: ASSITGGETYEQY
v_call: TRBV2; j_call: TRBJ2-3; cdr3_aa: ASSEALGPSTGTDTQY
v_call: TRBV28; j_call: TRBJ2-7; cdr3_aa: ASSLEGERYEQY
v_call: TRBV10-3; j_call: TRBJ1-2; cdr3_aa: AISESFLEGYT
v_call: TRBV9; j_call: TRBJ2-3; cdr3_aa: ASSVAARQGANTDTQY
v_call: TRBV7-2; j_call: TRBJ2-7; cdr3_aa: ASSLDGALAVTYEQY
v_call: TRBV27; j_call: TRBJ2-7; cdr3_aa: ASSFDPPGGTYEQY
v_call: TRBV4-3; j_call: TRBJ2-3; cdr3_aa: ASRPRLSGSSTDTQY
v_call: TRBV18; j_call: TRBJ1-1; cdr3_aa: ASSPRDSRRYTEAF
v_call: TRBV28; j_call: TRBJ2-1; cdr3_aa: ASTDGLAGYNEQF
v_call: TRBV7-3; j_call: TRBJ2-2; cdr3_aa: ASSPPTGPGELF
v_call: TRBV11-2; j_call: TRBJ1-4; cdr3_aa: ASSLWPVNEKLF
v_call: TRBV16; j_call: TRBJ1-5; cdr3_aa: ASSQGTRNQPQH
v_call: TRBV7-2; j_call: TRBJ2-2; cdr3_aa: ASSLLSATGELF
v_call: TRBV5-1; j_call: TRBJ2-1; cdr3_aa: ASSWTGSGDEQF
v_call: TRBV15; j_call: TRBJ1-3; cdr3_aa: ATSRGKIGIGNTIY
v_call: TRBV7-9; j_call: TRBJ2-7; cdr3_aa: ASSGGSYEQY
v_call: TRBV27; j_call: TRBJ2-7; cdr3_aa: ASSLHAGGGETSGLYEQY
v_call: TRBV7-9; j_call: TRBJ2-7; cdr3_aa: ASSSPGLGPLEQY